This entry features one T cell receptor beta chain sequence. What it binds is unknown. Arm-PCR of CDR3 regions and iRepertoire HTBI primers were the basis on which TCR beta libraries were built. TCRdb re-derived calls from the multiplex PCR reads in MiXCR, one entry per CDR3 protein. The sample gives 600,000 to 800,000 distinct CDR3 sequences, around 30% of which show up once; 40% to 55% is in the top ten. Specified time point: persistent/refractory GD, antithyroid drugs over 5 years with positive TRAb. Extracted PBMC RNA gave rise to the TCR library. The germline V gene encodes CDR1 MRHNA and CDR2 SNTAGT. This CDR3 spans 13 amino acids. Trimming took 6 bases from V and 8 from J; bases not matched to a gene: 9. The sample is drawn from a study of regulatory T cells in long-lasting Graves disease. Whole-study findings and limits: Accuracy may have suffered from the small sample size. Persistent patients shared more public clonotypes (about 2,600) than new patients (roughly 1,000). TCR diversity in persistent Graves' patients was below that of newly diagnosed ones.

The sequence derives from a female donor with Graves disease. V and J are TRBV6-4 and TRBJ1-2; TRBD1 matches at 7 bases. The sample in question was peripheral blood mononuclear cells (PBMCs), obtained when the disease was refractory, from a patient treated with antithyroid drugs. The CDR3 bases are TGTGCCAGCAGACCTACAGGGGCCGACGGCTACACCTTC. Protein product: CASRPTGADGYTF.